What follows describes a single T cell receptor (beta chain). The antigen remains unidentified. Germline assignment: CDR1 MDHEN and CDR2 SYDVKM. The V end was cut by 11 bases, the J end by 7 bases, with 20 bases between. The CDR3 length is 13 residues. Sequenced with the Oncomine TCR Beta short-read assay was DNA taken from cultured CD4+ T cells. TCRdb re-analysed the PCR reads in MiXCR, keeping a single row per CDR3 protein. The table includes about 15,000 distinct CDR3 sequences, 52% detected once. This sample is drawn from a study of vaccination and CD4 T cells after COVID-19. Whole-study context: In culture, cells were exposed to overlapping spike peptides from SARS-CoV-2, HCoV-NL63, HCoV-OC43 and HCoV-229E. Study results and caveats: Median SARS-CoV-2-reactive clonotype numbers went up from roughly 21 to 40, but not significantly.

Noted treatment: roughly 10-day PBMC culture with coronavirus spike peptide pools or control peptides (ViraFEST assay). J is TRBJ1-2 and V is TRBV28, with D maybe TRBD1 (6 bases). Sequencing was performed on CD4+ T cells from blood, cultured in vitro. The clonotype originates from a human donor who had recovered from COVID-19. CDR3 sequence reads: CASRPAGEGGYTF. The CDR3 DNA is TGTGCCTCTCGACCCGCAGGGGAAGGTGGCTACACCTTC.